This TCR beta chain stems from a study of T cells in localized non-small cell lung cancer. Overall study findings and caveats: Longer overall survival was associated with a higher density of T cells in the blood. Highest T cell clonality was seen in uninvolved adjacent lung, surpassing that measured in tumor. Appearing in adjacent lung were a median roughly 59 of the top 100 tumor clones.

Germline assignment: CDR1 SGHDN and CDR2 FVKESK. The CDR3 has 15 residues. The junction had 10 bases not matched to a gene; V was cut back by 4 bases and J by 5 bases. Only in-frame clones appear in the TCRdb table, and some are missing; sequencing was by immunoSEQ multiplex PCR. The table shows a few thousand clones, with 28% occurring only once. Regarding this clone: What it recognizes is unknown.

This sequence joins TRBV14 and TRBJ2-5; 7 bases fit TRBD1. The sequencing here drew on lung tumor tissue, taken before any cancer treatment. The sequence came from a female donor older than 55 with stage I lung adenocarcinoma. For the CDR3, the DNA is TGTGCCAGCAGCCTACCAGGGGGTCGGTGGGAGACCCAGTACTTC. This codes for CASSLPGGRWETQYF.